A selection of T cell receptor beta chains follows, all from one sample in a study of shared clonotypes between healthy human individuals. Here immunoSEQ multiplex PCR was the method, and the copy in TCRdb shows in-frame clones only, minus some. Here the sample spans millions of clones, 85% to 95% being singletons. The sequenced sample was naive CD4+ T cells from PBMCs. The source of these receptors is a young man in good health. Some clones in this sample may be carry-over from other donors' samples. Both conserved end residues are part of each CDR3. The order of the fields is D gene, clone size, J gene, V gene, CDR3 DNA, CDR3 protein. D genes are given only for firm matches. Clone size is shown for a subset of rows, as once, few, many or a class of expanded clone.

>TRBD2|once|TRBJ2-2|TRBV9
TGTGCCAGCAGCTTGGGGAGGGACACCGGGGAGCTGTTTTTT
CASSLGRDTGELFF
>TRBD2|.|TRBJ2-1|TRBV15
TGTGCCACCAGCAGGGGACTAGCGGGAGATCTAAATGAGCAGTTCTTC
CATSRGLAGDLNEQFF
>.|.|TRBJ1-2|TRBV10-1
TGCGCCAGCAGTGACGGTCGGCCATATGGCTACACCTTC
CASSDGRPYGYTF
>.|.|TRBJ2-4|TRBV27
TGTGCCAGCAGCAACGTGTACCTAGCCAAAAACATTCAGTACTTC
CASSNVYLAKNIQYF
>.|.|TRBJ1-5|TRBV27
TGTGCCAGCAGTATTCTACAGGGAAGTCAGCCCCAGCATTTT
CASSILQGSQPQHF
>.|.|TRBJ2-1|TRBV28
TGTGCCAGCAGTTTTATCTACAATGAGCAGTTCTTC
CASSFIYNEQFF
>.|.|TRBJ1-2|TRBV2
TGTGCCAGCAGTTTACAACAACAAGGCGGCTATGGCTACACCTTC
CASSLQQQGGYGYTF
>TRBD1|.|TRBJ2-5|TRBV5-1
TGCGCCAGCAGCACGGGACAGGGACCCCAAGAGACCCAGTACTTC
CASSTGQGPQETQYF
>TRBD2|.|TRBJ2-7|TRBV7-3
TGTGCCAGCAGCTTAACCTATCCTAGCGGGCCCTACGAGCAGTACTTC
CASSLTYPSGPYEQYF
>.|.|TRBJ2-3|TRBV7-2
TGTGCCAGCAGCTTAGATCGAGGAGGCGGTACGCAGTATTTT
CASSLDRGGGTQYF
>.|.|TRBJ2-5|TRBV9
TGTGCCAGCAGCGTAGCCAGTTCTTCCGGGGCCTCAAGAGAGACCCAGTACTTC
CASSVASSSGASRETQYF
>.|.|TRBJ2-3|TRBV5-1
TGCGCCAGCAGCTTGGCCAGGGCTACGGATACGCAGTATTTT
CASSLARATDTQYF
>TRBD1|.|TRBJ2-7|TRBV6-1
TGTGCCAGCGGATTCGGGACAGCCTCCGAGCAGTACTTC
CASGFGTASEQYF
>.|.|TRBJ2-5|TRBV5-4
TGTGCCAGCAGCTTGGTAAAGGGGGGAGAAGAGACCCAGTACTTC
CASSLVKGGEETQYF
>TRBD2|.|TRBJ2-3|TRBV7-3
TGTGCCAGCAGCCTAGGGACTAGCGGGGCCCTGGGGGGTACGCAGTATTTT
CASSLGTSGALGGTQYF
>.|.|TRBJ2-2|TRBV7-3
TGTGCCAGCAGTTACCGAATCGGATCGCCCGGGGAGCTGTTTTTT
CASSYRIGSPGELFF
>.|once|TRBJ2-3|TRBV11-2
TGTGCCAGCAGCCCCTCTTTCGTCGGCTATAGCACAGATACGCAGTATTTT
CASSPSFVGYSTDTQYF
>.|.|TRBJ1-1|TRBV18
TGTGCCAGCTCACCTGGACAGCTTAGAAACACTGAAGCTTTCTTT
CASSPGQLRNTEAFF
>TRBD2|once|TRBJ2-7|TRBV29-1
TGCAGCGTTCGGGGGCTAGCGGGAGGGGGCCCCTACGAGCAGTACTTC
CSVRGLAGGGPYEQYF
>.|.|TRBJ2-3|TRBV4-2
TGTGCCAGCAGCCAAGAGACAGACAGAATATCTAGCACAGATACGCAGTATTTT
CASSQETDRISSTDTQYF
>.|.|TRBJ2-2|TRBV7-3
TGTGCCAGCAGCTTAAATTCTTGGGGAACCGGGGAGCTGTTTTTT
CASSLNSWGTGELFF
>.|few|TRBJ1-4|TRBV6-6
TGTGCCAGCACCGGAGCGGGCAATGAAAAACTGTTTTTT
CASTGAGNEKLFF
>TRBD2|.|TRBJ2-7|TRBV13
TGTGCCAGCAGCGGTAGCGGGAGGGAGTACGAGCAGTACTTC
CASSGSGREYEQYF
>TRBD2|.|TRBJ2-2|TRBV6-4
TGTGCCAGCAGTACCCGCTCGGGACTAGCGGGACGGGATGCCGGGGAGCTGTTTTTT
CASSTRSGLAGRDAGELFF
>.|few|TRBJ1-2|TRBV5-1
TGCGCCAGCAGCGCACCGTTTCCGGGACTTCAGGCGGATGGCTACACCTTC
CASSAPFPGLQADGYTF
>.|.|TRBJ1-2|TRBV5-1
TGCGCCAGCAGCTTTACAGATGGTGGCTACACCTTC
CASSFTDGGYTF
>.|.|TRBJ1-2|TRBV7-2
TGTGCCAGCGCTGGGGCCCTTTATGGCTACACCTTC
CASAGALYGYTF
>TRBD2|.|TRBJ2-5|TRBV18
TGTGCCAGCTCATCGGGACTAGCGGGAGCAGAGACCCAGTACTTC
CASSSGLAGAETQYF
>.|few|TRBJ1-1|TRBV5-1
TGCGCCAGCAGCTACCTTCAGGGGTCAAGCGGCGCTTTCTTT
CASSYLQGSSGAFF
>.|.|TRBJ1-5|TRBV6-1
TGTGCCAGCAGTGAATCGTATGATAGCAATCAGCCCCAGCATTTT
CASSESYDSNQPQHF
>.|.|TRBJ1-2|TRBV5-1
TGCGCCAGCAGCTTGGGGGAGGGGAGCCCTAACTATGGCTACACCTTC
CASSLGEGSPNYGYTF
>.|.|TRBJ1-2|TRBV6-1
TGTGCCAGCAGTGAACCTTCAGGGGCGGGCTATGGCTACACCTTC
CASSEPSGAGYGYTF
>TRBD2|.|TRBJ2-3|TRBV9
TGTGCCAGCAGCTCCTTGGGGGCTAGCGGGTCCCTTAATACGCAGTATTTT
CASSSLGASGSLNTQYF
>.|.|TRBJ1-5|TRBV7-9
TGTGCCAGCAGCCATGAATGGGGAAATCAGCCCCAGCATTTT
CASSHEWGNQPQHF
>.|.|TRBJ1-4|TRBV5-1
TGCGCCAGCAGCTTCGGGGTTTCGGGCGAAAAACTGTTTTTT
CASSFGVSGEKLFF
>.|.|TRBJ1-5|TRBV15
TGTGCCACCAGCAGAGATTCGGCTTTCAATCAGCCCCAGCATTTT
CATSRDSAFNQPQHF
>.|.|TRBJ1-2|TRBV7-2
TGTGCCAGCAGCTTAGCCGCAGGGAGCTATGGCTACACCTTC
CASSLAAGSYGYTF
>.|.|TRBJ2-1|TRBV5-1
TGCGCCAGCAGCTTGGGTAGTACAAACAATGAGCAGTTCTTC
CASSLGSTNNEQFF
>.|.|TRBJ2-5|TRBV5-1
TGCGCCAGCAGCACCGGGACCCAAAACCTGGAGACCCAGTACTTC
CASSTGTQNLETQYF
>.|.|TRBJ2-3|TRBV7-2
TGTGCCAGCAGCCTTGTGTCGGAGTCAGATACGCAGTATTTT
CASSLVSESDTQYF
>.|.|TRBJ1-1|TRBV6-5
TGTGCCAGCAGTTATAGGCAAATGAACACTGAAGCTTTCTTT
CASSYRQMNTEAFF
>.|.|TRBJ2-3|TRBV9
TGTGCCAGCAGCGCCCCGAGGGGGGGCATGTCAGATACGCAGTATTTT
CASSAPRGGMSDTQYF